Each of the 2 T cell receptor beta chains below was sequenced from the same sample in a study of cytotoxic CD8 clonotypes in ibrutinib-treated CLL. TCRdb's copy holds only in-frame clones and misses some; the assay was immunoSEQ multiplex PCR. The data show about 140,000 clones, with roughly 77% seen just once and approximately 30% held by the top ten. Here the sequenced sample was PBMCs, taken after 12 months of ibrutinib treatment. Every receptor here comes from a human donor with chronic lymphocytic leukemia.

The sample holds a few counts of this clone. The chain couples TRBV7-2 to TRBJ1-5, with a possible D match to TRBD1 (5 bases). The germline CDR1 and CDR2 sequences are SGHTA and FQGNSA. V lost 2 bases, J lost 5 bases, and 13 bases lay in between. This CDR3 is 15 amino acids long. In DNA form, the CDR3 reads TGTGCCAGCAGCTTAAGGCAGGGTGACGATCAGCCCCAGCATTTT. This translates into CASSLRQGDDQPQHF.

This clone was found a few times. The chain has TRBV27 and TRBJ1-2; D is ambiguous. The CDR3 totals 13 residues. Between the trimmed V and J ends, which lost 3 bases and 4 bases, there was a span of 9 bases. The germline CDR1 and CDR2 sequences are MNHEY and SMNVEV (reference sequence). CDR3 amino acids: CASSFSEGYGYTF. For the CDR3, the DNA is TGTGCCAGCAGTTTCTCGGAGGGCTATGGCTACACCTTC.